Given below is one TCR beta chain in context. This clone was detected only once. Its antigen is currently not known. Base qualities are not at hand, and no much larger clone is one base apart. Enrolling through a virtual design, the prospective study's participants ranged in age from roughly 18 to 90 years and lived across 24 United States geographic areas. In the prospective study, cohorts were assigned on the basis of participant-reported clinical history obtained from a screening survey and a study questionnaire. Recovered participants in ImmuneRACE Cohort 3 were defined as having two consecutive negative NP/OP PCR tests, clearance from a healthcare professional, or resolution of symptoms. In the prospective study, mobile phlebotomists collected whole blood, serum and a nasopharyngeal or oropharyngeal swab from each participant. Additional blood draws and questionnaires over an approximately two-month period could optionally be provided by prospective study participants. Before DNA extraction, blood samples from the prospective study were shipped at room temperature or frozen.

TCRbeta CDR3 regions were amplified from genomic DNA using the immunoSEQ Assay, a bias-controlled multiplex PCR. The study's processing was this. Nucleated cell counts per sample were estimated from amplification of reference gene primers within the assay. To quantify the absolute abundance of each unique TCRbeta CDR3 rearrangement, sequence reads were collapsed and filtered. For each sample, productive Simpson clonality was calculated as the square root of Simpson's diversity index across productive rearrangements. TCRdb carries this immuneACCESS record with in-frame sequences only. Its versions omit some clonotypes, under half of them owing to an unresolved V gene in the studies checked, with the rest unexplained. The D gene and trimming were derived from the DNA, and the V and J assignments and clone size from that table. This sample gives over 200,000 clones in total; just under 90% of them show up just once. 1.2% of the sample is in the top ten clones.

This entry belongs to a study of blood T cell repertoires in COVID-19 (dated by TCRdb to 2018 to 2021). Turning to the overall study: Samples from collaborators originated in the United States, Italy and Spain and spanned both the acute and convalescent phases of COVID-19. Subjects who had been exposed to COVID-19, were actively infected with it, or had recovered from it provided the deeply sampled blood TCRbeta repertoires that made up the dataset. The samples were drawn from two sources: the first 160 participants of the ongoing ImmuneRACE study, and 1,200 or so subjects contributed by 6 global collaborators. Where available, HLA class I and class II types were taken from metadata supplied by the sample provider and were not determined by assay-based typing. Sample metadata almost always included a de-identified subject ID, COVID-19 status, age in years and sex. The repertoires were released in a freely available public database intended as a resource for research on the immune response to SARS-CoV-2. The prospective study material was composed of cDNA or gDNA derived from T cells, B-cell-depleted T cells, or PBMCs.

Broad study findings and their caveats: The quantity of clinical and demographic metadata differed by source and by participant and was supplied without curation.

The germline V gene gives CDR1 as SGHRS and CDR2 as YFSETQ. Trimming removed 0 bases from V and 0 bases from J, leaving 9 bases between the germline ends. There are 15 amino acids in the CDR3, from cysteine to phenylalanine inclusive. This entry keeps only the CDR3 DNA: 45 bases, framed from base 1. The chain is encoded by TRBV5-1 joined to TRBJ2-5, with TRBD2 as a weak D call on 5 bases. Material: PBMCs or T cells enriched from blood (not recorded which). The clonotype originates from a man aged 25-45 years who had recovered from COVID-19. CDR3 region: CASSLGTSNQETQYF. Here is the DNA: TGCGCCAGCAGCTTGGGAACTAGTAACCAAGAGACCCAGTACTTC.